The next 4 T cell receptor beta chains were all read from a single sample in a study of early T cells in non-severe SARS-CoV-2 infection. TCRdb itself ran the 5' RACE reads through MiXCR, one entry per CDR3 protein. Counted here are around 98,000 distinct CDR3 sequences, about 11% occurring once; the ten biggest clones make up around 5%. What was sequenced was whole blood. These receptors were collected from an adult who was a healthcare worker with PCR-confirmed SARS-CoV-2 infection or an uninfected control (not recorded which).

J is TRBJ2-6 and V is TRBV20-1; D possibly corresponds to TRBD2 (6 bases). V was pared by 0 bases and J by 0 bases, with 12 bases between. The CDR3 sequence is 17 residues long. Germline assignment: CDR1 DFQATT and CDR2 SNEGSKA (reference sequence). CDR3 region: CSARDGDWASGANVLTF. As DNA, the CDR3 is TGCAGTGCTAGAGATGGGGACTGGGCCTCTGGGGCCAACGTCCTGACTTTC.

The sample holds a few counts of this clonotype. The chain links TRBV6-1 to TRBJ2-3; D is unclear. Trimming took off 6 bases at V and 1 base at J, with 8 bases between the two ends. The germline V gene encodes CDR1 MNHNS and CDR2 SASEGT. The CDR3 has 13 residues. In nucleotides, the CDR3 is TGTGCCAGCAGACTTCAGGGCACAGATACGCAGTATTTT. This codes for CASRLQGTDTQYF.

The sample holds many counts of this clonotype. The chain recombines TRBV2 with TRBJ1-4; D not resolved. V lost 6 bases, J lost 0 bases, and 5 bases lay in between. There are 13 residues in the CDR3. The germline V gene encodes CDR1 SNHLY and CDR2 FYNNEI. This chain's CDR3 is CASRDPTNEKLFF. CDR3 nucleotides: TGTGCCAGCAGGGACCCAACTAATGAAAAACTGTTTTTT.

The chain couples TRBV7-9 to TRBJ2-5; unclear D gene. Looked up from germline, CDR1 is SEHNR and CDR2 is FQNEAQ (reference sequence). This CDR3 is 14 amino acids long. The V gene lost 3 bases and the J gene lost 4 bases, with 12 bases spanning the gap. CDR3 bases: TGTGCCAGCAGCTTTTTTCGCGTGGGAGAGACCCAGTACTTC. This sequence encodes CASSFFRVGETQYF.